This TCR beta chain was found in a study of early T cells in non-severe SARS-CoV-2 infection. Study background: Bulk RNA taken from unsorted whole blood was sequenced, leaving chains unpaired.

Overall study results and limits: Anti-spike CD8 specificities were favored by VDJdb matching, whose results missed private and CD4 specificities.

The protocol attached unique molecular identifiers to individual cDNA molecules. MiXCR was run by TCRdb on the 5' RACE reads, yielding one entry per CDR3 protein. Altogether roughly 64,000 distinct CDR3 sequences are present, approximately 10% being singletons, with the ten largest covering less than 3.5%. The table lists this clonotype with many counts. Its target is not known. CDR3 size: 15 residues. CDR1 and CDR2 (germline): SNHLY, FYNNEI. V lost 2 bases and J lost 6; bases outside the gene matches: 6. Specimen: whole blood, collected at baseline. The source of this sequence is an adult who was a healthcare worker with PCR-confirmed SARS-CoV-2 infection or an uninfected control (not recorded which). The J gene is TRBJ2-1, the V gene TRBV2; TRBD1 matches at 8 bases. CDR3 sequence reads: CASSEQGAASNEQFF. CDR3 DNA: TGTGCCAGCAGTGAACAGGGGGCGGCGAGCAATGAGCAGTTCTTC. Full variable domain (remainder filled in from reference TRBV2 and TRBJ2-1): EPEVTQTPSHQVTQMGQEVILRCVPISNHLYFYWYRQILGQKVEFLVSFYNNEISEKSEIFDDQFSVERPDGSNFTLKIRSTKLEDSAMYFCASSEQGAASNEQFFGPGTRLTVL.